A selection of T cell receptor beta chains follows, all from one sample in a study of blood T cell repertoires in COVID-19. Method: immunoSEQ multiplex PCR; TCRdb's copy keeps in-frame clones and lacks some. The table includes under 400,000 clones, approximately 89% detected once. The sample was PBMCs or T cells enriched from blood (not recorded which). These receptors were taken from a man aged 40-49 years in a cohort exposed to, infected with or recovered from COVID-19 (not recorded which). Each CDR3 is given with its conserved first and last residue. Fields, in order: J gene, V gene, CDR3 protein.

TRBJ2-1	TRBV27	CASSFRTSGRSDEQFF
TRBJ1-2	TRBV27	CASSPFVRADWGGYTF
TRBJ2-1	TRBV7-9	CASSPIKAGSSYNEQFF
TRBJ1-5	TRBV28	CATNKGVGDNQPQHF
TRBJ2-1	TRBV4-1	CASSQDGLNGNEQFF
TRBJ2-1	TRBV15	CATSRGARNNEQFF
TRBJ2-4	TRBV24-1	CATSDFRSGLSNIQYF
TRBJ1-2	TRBV18	CASSPPTGNIGYTF
TRBJ1-2	TRBV4-2	CASSQDRQGAYGYTF
TRBJ2-3	TRBV18	CASSRGTGSITDTQYF
TRBJ2-1	TRBV5-1	CASSQKAGYNEQFF
TRBJ1-2	TRBV6-5	CASSPGGAVFGYTF
TRBJ1-2	TRBV30	CAWSVRFGVGDGYTF
TRBJ1-1	TRBV19	CASKQGTAPNTEAFF
TRBJ2-1	TRBV21-1	CASGRGDEQFF
TRBJ1-1	TRBV11-2	CASSPYTEAFF
TRBJ2-4	TRBV6-1	CASSVGEVGAKNIQYF
TRBJ1-2	TRBV3-1/TRBV3-2	CASSQVRAGYTF
TRBJ1-1	TRBV7-6	CASSPRPTGEAFF
TRBJ1-6	TRBV7-6	CASKKDFNSPLHF
TRBJ2-2	TRBV5-8	CASRPDRGQTGELFF
TRBJ2-3	TRBV7-3	CASSLSSFRTDTQYF
TRBJ1-5	TRBV30	CAWSYRSQGGNQPQHF
TRBJ1-5	TRBV9	CASSWTGRQPQHF
TRBJ2-7	TRBV5-1	CASSIRTSGGEQYF
TRBJ1-2	TRBV28	CASSFPGYYGYTF
TRBJ2-7	TRBV10-3	CATETSGSSYEQYF
TRBJ2-1	TRBV30	CAWTHRARSSYNEQFF
TRBJ2-5	TRBV5-1	CASSGGGEGMKTQYF
TRBJ2-1	TRBV5-1	CASSLRTSGKYNEQFF
TRBJ2-7	TRBV16	CASSLTQGANEQYF
TRBJ2-3	TRBV19	CASSRTSGSTDTQYF
TRBJ2-3	TRBV5-4	CASSFLAGVGTDTQYF
TRBJ2-5	TRBV4-1	CASSQDSAGEHGETQYF
TRBJ1-2	TRBV3-1/TRBV3-2	CASSQEWAGGYGYTF
TRBJ1-3	TRBV30	CAWSVHRGDTIYF
TRBJ2-7	TRBV2	CATADYLPYEQYF
TRBJ1-1	TRBV10-2	CASREGLTPGGRTEAFF
TRBJ2-1	TRBV4-1	CASSPSSSGSNEQFF
TRBJ2-7	TRBV5-4	CASSLAGGVYEQYF
TRBJ2-1	TRBV18	CASSPQTDNEQFF
TRBJ2-2	TRBV5-1	CASSLVSVWSAGELFF